This entry concerns a single T cell receptor beta chain. No antigen is known for it. TCRdb re-derived calls from the 5' RACE reads in MiXCR, one entry per CDR3 protein. The top ten clones hold approximately 0.48% of a sample with 500,000 to 550,000 distinct CDR3 sequences, about 22% of them seen once. The data derive from a study of identical twins. Study observations and caveats: The conclusions drew on cross-sectional statistical analysis instead of tracking the same donors. Memory repertoires showed no such pattern, whereas abundant cord blood beta clonotypes carried fewer insertions.

Per germline, CDR1 SGHRS and CDR2 YFSETQ. V was pared by 4 bases and J by 1 base, with 14 bases between. The CDR3 runs to 16 residues. These data were also filed under a second study, of yellow fever vaccine responses in identical twins.

The sequenced material came from CD4+ T cells sorted from blood. The chain links TRBV5-1 to TRBJ2-2; D is perhaps TRBD1 or TRBD2 (5 bases each). The clonotype originates from a woman aged 18-30 years in good health. The CDR3 sequence is CASSPTGTVNTGELFF. CDR3 nucleotide sequence: TGCGCCAGCAGCCCTACCGGGACGGTGAACACCGGGGAGCTGTTTTTT.